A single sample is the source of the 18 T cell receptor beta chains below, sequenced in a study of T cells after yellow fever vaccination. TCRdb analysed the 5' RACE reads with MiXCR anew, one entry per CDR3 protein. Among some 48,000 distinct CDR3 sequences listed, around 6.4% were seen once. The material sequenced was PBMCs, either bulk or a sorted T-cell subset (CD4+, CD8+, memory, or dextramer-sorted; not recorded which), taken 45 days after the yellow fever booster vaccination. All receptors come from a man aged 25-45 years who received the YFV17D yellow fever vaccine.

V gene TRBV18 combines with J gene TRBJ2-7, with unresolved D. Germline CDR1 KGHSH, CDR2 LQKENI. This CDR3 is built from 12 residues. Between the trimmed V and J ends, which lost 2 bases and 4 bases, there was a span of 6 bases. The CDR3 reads CASSPGVYEQYF. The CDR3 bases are TGTGCCAGCTCACCAGGGGTGTACGAGCAGTACTTC.

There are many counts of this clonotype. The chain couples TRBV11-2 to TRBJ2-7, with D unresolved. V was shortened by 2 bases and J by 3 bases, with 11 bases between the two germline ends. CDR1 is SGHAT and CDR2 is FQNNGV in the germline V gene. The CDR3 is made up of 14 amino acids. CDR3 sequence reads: CASSLSGGNYEQYF. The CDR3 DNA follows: TGTGCCAGCAGCTTATCGGGCGGAAACTACGAGCAGTACTTC. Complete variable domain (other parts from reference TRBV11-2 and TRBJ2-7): EAGVAQSPRYKIIEKRQSVAFWCNPISGHATLYWYQQILGQGPKLLIQFQNNGVVDDSQLPKDRFSAERLKGVDSTLKIQPAKLEDSAVYLCASSLSGGNYEQYFGPGTRLTVT.

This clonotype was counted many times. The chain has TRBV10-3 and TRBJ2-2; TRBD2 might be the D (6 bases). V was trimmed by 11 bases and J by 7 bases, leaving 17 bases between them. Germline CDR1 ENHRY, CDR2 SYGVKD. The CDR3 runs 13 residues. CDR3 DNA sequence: TGTGCCGTCCGGAGGGCCGATGACGGGGAGCTGTTTTTT. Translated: CAVRRADDGELFF.

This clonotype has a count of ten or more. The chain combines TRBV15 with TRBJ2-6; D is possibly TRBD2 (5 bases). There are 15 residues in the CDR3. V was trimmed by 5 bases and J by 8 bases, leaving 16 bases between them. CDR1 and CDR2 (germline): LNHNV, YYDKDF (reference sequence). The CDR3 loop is CATSLAPLLTNVLTF. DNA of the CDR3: TGTGCCACCAGCCTAGCTCCCCTCTTAACCAACGTCCTGACTTTC.

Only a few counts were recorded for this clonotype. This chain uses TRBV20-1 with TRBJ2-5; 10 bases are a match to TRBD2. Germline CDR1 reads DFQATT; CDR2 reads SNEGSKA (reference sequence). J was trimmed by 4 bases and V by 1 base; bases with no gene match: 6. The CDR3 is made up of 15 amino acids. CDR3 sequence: CSARVRSGRVETQYF. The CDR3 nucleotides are TGCAGTGCTAGAGTGAGGAGCGGGAGGGTAGAGACCCAGTACTTC.

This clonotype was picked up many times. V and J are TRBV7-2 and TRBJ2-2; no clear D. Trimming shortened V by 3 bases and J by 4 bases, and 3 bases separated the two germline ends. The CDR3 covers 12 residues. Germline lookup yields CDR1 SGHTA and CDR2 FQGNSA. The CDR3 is CASSFRTGELFF. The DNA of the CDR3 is TGTGCCAGCAGCTTCCGCACCGGGGAGCTGTTTTTT.

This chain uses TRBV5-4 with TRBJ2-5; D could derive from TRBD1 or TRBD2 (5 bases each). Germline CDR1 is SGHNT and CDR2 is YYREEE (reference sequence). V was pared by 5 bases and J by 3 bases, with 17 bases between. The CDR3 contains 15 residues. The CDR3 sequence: CASSSGTGPKETQYF. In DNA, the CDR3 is TGTGCCAGCAGTTCGGGGACGGGACCAAAAGAGACCCAGTACTTC.

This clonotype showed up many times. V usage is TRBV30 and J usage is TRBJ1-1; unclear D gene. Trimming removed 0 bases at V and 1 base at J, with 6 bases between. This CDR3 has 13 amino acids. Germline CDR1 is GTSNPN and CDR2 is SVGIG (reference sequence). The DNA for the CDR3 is TGTGCCTGGAGTGTCAACAGGAACACTGAAGCTTTCTTT. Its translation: CAWSVNRNTEAFF.

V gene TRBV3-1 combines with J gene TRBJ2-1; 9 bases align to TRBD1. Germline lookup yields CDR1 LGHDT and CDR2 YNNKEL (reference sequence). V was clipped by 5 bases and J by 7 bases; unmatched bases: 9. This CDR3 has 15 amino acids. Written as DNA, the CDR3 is TGTGCCAGCAGCAAAGGGACAGGGAAGGGGAATGAGCAGTTCTTC. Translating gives CASSKGTGKGNEQFF.

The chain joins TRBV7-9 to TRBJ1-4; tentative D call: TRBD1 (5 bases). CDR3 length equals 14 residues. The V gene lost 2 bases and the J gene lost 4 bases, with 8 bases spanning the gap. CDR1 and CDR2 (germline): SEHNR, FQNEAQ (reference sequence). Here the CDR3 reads CASSLQGYNEKLFF. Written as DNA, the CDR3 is TGTGCCAGCAGCTTACAGGGCTATAATGAAAAACTGTTTTTT. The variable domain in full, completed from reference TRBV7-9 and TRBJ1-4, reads DTGVSQNPRHKITKRGQNVTFRCDPISEHNRLYWYRQTLGQGPEFLTYFQNEAQLEKSRLLSDRFSAERPKGSFSTLEIQRTEQGDSAMYLCASSLQGYNEKLFFGSGTQLSVL.

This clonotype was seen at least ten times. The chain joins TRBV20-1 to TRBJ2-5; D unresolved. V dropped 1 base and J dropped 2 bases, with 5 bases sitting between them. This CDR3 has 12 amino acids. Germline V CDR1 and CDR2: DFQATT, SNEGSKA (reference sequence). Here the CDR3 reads CSARGQQETQYF. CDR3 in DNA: TGCAGTGCTAGAGGGCAGCAAGAGACCCAGTACTTC.

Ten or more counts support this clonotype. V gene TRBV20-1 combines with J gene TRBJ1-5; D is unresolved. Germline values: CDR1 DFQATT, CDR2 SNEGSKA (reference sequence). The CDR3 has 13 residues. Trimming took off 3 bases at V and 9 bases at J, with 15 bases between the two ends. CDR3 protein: CSASLSGYRPQHF. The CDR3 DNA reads TGCAGTGCTAGTCTATCAGGCTATCGGCCCCAGCATTTT.

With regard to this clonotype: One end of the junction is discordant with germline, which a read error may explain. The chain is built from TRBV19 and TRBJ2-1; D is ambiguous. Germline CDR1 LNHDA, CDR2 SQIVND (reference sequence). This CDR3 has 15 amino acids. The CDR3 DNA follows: TGTACCAGTAGTATGCCCAATGGATTGTACAATGAGCAGTTCTTC. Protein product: CTSSMPNGLYNEQFF.

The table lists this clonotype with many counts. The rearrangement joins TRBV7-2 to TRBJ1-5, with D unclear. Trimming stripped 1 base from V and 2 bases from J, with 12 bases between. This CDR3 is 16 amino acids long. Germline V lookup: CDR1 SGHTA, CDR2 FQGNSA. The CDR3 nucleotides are TGTGCCAGCAGCTTAGACTCTTCCCCCGGCAATCAGCCCCAGCATTTT. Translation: CASSLDSSPGNQPQHF.

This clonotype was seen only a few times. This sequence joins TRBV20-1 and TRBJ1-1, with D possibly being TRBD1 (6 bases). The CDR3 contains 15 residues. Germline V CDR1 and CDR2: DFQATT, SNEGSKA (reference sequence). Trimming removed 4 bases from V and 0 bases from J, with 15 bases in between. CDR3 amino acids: CSATTGFRMNTEAFF. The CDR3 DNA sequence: TGCAGTGCTACAACAGGGTTCAGAATGAACACTGAAGCTTTCTTT.

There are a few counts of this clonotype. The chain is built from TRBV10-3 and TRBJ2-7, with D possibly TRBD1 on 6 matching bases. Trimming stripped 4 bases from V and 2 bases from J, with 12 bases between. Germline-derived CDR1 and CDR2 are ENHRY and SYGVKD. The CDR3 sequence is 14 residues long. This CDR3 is CAISGRDTAYEQYF. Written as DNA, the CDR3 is TGTGCCATCAGTGGCCGGGACACCGCCTACGAGCAGTACTTC.

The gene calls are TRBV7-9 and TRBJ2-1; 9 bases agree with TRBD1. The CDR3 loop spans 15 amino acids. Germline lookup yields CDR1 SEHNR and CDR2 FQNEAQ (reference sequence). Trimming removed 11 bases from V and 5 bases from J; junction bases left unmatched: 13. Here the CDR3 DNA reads TGTGCCTCAACACCACCCGGGACAGGGAACAATGAGCAGTTCTTC. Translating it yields CASTPPGTGNNEQFF.

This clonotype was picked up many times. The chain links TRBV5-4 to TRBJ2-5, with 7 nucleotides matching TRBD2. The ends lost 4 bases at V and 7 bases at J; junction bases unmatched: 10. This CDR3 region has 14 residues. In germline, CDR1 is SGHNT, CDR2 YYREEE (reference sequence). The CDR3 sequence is CASSMGGTELTQYF. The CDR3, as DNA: TGTGCCAGCAGCATGGGGGGGACGGAGCTGACCCAGTACTTC.